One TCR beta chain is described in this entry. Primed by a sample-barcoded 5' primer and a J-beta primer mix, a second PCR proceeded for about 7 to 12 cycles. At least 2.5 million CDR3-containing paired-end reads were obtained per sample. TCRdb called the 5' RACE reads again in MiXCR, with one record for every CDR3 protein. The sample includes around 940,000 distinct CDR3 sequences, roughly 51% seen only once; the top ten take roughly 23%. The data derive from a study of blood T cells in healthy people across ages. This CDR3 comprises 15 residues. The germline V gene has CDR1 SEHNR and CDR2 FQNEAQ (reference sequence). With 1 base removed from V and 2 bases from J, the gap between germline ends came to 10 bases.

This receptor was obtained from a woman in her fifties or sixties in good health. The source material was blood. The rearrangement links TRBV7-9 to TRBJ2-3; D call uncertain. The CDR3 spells CASSLEGDTTDTQYF. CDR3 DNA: TGTGCCAGCAGCTTAGAAGGAGATACCACAGATACGCAGTATTTT.